This T cell receptor (beta chain) was sequenced during a study of T-cell reconstitution after alpha-beta-depleted transplantation in children. Trimming took off 0 bases at V and 10 bases at J, with 16 bases between the two ends. Germline loops: CDR1 LGHDT, CDR2 YNNKEL (reference sequence). There are 15 residues in the CDR3. Unique molecular identifiers were incorporated when the TCRbeta library was constructed. TCRdb re-called the PCR reads with MiXCR, one entry per CDR3 protein. The sample carries over 300,000 distinct CDR3 sequences, around a tenth recorded once. Sample: PBMCs from the stem cell graft donor, taken from the stem cell graft. This receptor was identified in a human donor who donated a stem cell graft to a child with acute lymphoblastic leukemia. The genes are TRBV3-1 and TRBJ2-1, with a possible D match to TRBD2 (6 bases). The DNA for the CDR3 is TGTGCCAGCAGCCAAGACAAGAGACTAGGGATGGAGCAGTTCTTC. Translating it yields CASSQDKRLGMEQFF.